These T cell receptor beta chains were read from a single sample in a study of cytomegalovirus exposure and HLA in healthy donors. Produced via immunoSEQ multiplex PCR; TCRdb's table is partial and in-frame only. The sample includes some 110,000 clones. The sequencing input was PBMCs. The receptors were gathered from a man aged 40-49 years in good health and CMV-seronegative. CDR3s include the opening cysteine and the closing phenylalanine or tryptophan. Fields, in order: CDR3 protein, CDR3 DNA, J gene, D gene, V gene. D genes are given only for firm matches.

CDR3 protein: CASSYSSSYEQYF
CDR3 DNA: TGTGCCAGCAGTTACTCATCGAGCTACGAGCAGTACTTC
J gene: TRBJ2-7
D gene: NA
V gene: TRBV6-6

CDR3 protein: CASRIAVGSTGELFF
CDR3 DNA: TGTGCCAGCAGGATAGCGGTGGGTAGCACCGGGGAGCTGTTTTTT
J gene: TRBJ2-2
D gene: NA
V gene: TRBV2

CDR3 protein: CASSSGIRFGVGANVLTF
CDR3 DNA: TGTGCCAGCAGCTCTGGGATCCGATTCGGGGTTGGGGCCAACGTCCTGACTTTC
J gene: TRBJ2-6
D gene: NA
V gene: TRBV11-3

CDR3 protein: CASSLGQGGTQYF
CDR3 DNA: TGTGCCAGCAGCTTAGGTCAGGGAGGGACCCAGTACTTC
J gene: TRBJ2-5
D gene: NA
V gene: TRBV11-3

CDR3 protein: CASSGWTSGNEQFF
CDR3 DNA: TGTGCCAGCAGTGGCTGGACTAGCGGGAATGAGCAGTTCTTC
J gene: TRBJ2-1
D gene: TRBD2
V gene: TRBV6-1

CDR3 protein: CASSLESVAGGQGYEQYF
CDR3 DNA: TGTGCCAGCAGCTTAGAGTCTGTGGCAGGGGGCCAGGGGTACGAGCAGTACTTC
J gene: TRBJ2-7
D gene: TRBD1
V gene: TRBV11-2

CDR3 protein: CASSGGATNEKLFF
CDR3 DNA: TGTGCCAGCAGCGGGGGAGCAACTAATGAAAAACTGTTTTTT
J gene: TRBJ1-4
D gene: NA
V gene: TRBV9

CDR3 protein: CATSRVHRGDQETQYF
CDR3 DNA: TGTGCCACCAGCAGAGTCCACCGGGGGGACCAAGAGACCCAGTACTTC
J gene: TRBJ2-5
D gene: TRBD2
V gene: TRBV15

CDR3 protein: CASSESGRRMHLAKNIQYF
CDR3 DNA: TGCGCCAGCAGTGAGTCGGGCAGGAGGATGCATTTGGCCAAAAACATTCAGTACTTC
J gene: TRBJ2-4
D gene: NA
V gene: TRBV10-2

CDR3 protein: CASSADTGRASSYEQYF
CDR3 DNA: TGTGCCAGTAGTGCCGACACGGGGAGGGCGAGCTCCTACGAGCAGTACTTC
J gene: TRBJ2-7
D gene: TRBD2
V gene: TRBV19

CDR3 protein: CASSDTGTARDEQYF
CDR3 DNA: TGTGCCAGCAGCGATACTGGGACAGCACGCGACGAGCAGTACTTC
J gene: TRBJ2-7
D gene: TRBD1
V gene: TRBV7-2

CDR3 protein: CSVAAGGGLETQYF
CDR3 DNA: TGCAGCGTTGCAGCGGGAGGGGGTTTAGAGACCCAGTACTTC
J gene: TRBJ2-5
D gene: TRBD2
V gene: TRBV29-1

CDR3 protein: CASSLFGTSGDNEQFF
CDR3 DNA: TGTGCCAGCAGCTTATTCGGGACTAGCGGTGACAATGAGCAGTTCTTC
J gene: TRBJ2-1
D gene: TRBD2
V gene: TRBV7-9

CDR3 protein: CASSLVGSSPLF
CDR3 DNA: TGTGCCAGCAGCTTGGTGGGCAGCTCCCCCTTATTC
J gene: TRBJ1-1
D gene: NA
V gene: TRBV5-8

CDR3 protein: CASSLGGHLNTEAFF
CDR3 DNA: TGTGCCAGCAGCTTGGGGGGACACCTGAACACTGAAGCTTTCTTT
J gene: TRBJ1-1
D gene: NA
V gene: TRBV5-4

CDR3 protein: CASIKSGSHYGYTF
CDR3 DNA: TGTGCCAGCATCAAATCGGGTTCCCACTATGGCTACACCTTC
J gene: TRBJ1-2
D gene: NA
V gene: TRBV7-9

CDR3 protein: CASSYFPGATNEKLFF
CDR3 DNA: TGTGCCAGCAGTTACTTTCCAGGGGCAACTAATGAAAAACTGTTTTTT
J gene: TRBJ1-4
D gene: NA
V gene: TRBV6-5

CDR3 protein: CASSWGVDSALQQYF
CDR3 DNA: TGTGCCAGCAGCTGGGGAGTGGATAGCGCCCTGCAGCAGTACTTC
J gene: TRBJ2-7
D gene: NA
V gene: TRBV7-2

CDR3 protein: CASSLNRVGGEQYF
CDR3 DNA: TGTGCCAGCAGCTTAAATCGGGTGGGTGGCGAGCAGTACTTC
J gene: TRBJ2-7
D gene: NA
V gene: TRBV11-2

CDR3 protein: CASSSRGGVYNEQFF
CDR3 DNA: TGTGCCAGCAGTTCTCGGGGGGGGGTTTACAATGAGCAGTTCTTC
J gene: TRBJ2-1
D gene: TRBD2
V gene: TRBV28

CDR3 protein: CASSFHSGTGNGNEQFF
CDR3 DNA: TGTGCCAGCAGTTTTCACTCCGGGACAGGGAACGGGAATGAGCAGTTCTTC
J gene: TRBJ2-1
D gene: TRBD1
V gene: TRBV11-3

CDR3 protein: CASSPSMVAGGIEQFF
CDR3 DNA: TGTGCCAGCTCACCATCCATGGTAGCGGGAGGCATTGAGCAGTTCTTC
J gene: TRBJ2-1
D gene: TRBD2
V gene: TRBV18

CDR3 protein: CASSLGPDREQFF
CDR3 DNA: TGTGCCAGCTCCCTTGGCCCTGACAGGGAGCAGTTCTTC
J gene: TRBJ2-1
D gene: NA
V gene: TRBV18

CDR3 protein: CSASLPEAFF
CDR3 DNA: TGCAGTGCTAGCCTCCCCGAAGCTTTCTTT
J gene: TRBJ1-1
D gene: NA
V gene: TRBV20-1

CDR3 protein: CATEGESYEQYF
CDR3 DNA: TGTGCCACCGAGGGTGAATCCTACGAGCAGTACTTC
J gene: TRBJ2-7
D gene: NA
V gene: TRBV6-1

CDR3 protein: CASSPTSGTNTGELFF
CDR3 DNA: TGCGCCAGCAGCCCTACTAGCGGGACGAACACCGGGGAGCTGTTTTTT
J gene: TRBJ2-2
D gene: TRBD2
V gene: TRBV5-1

CDR3 protein: CASSRELAGHYEQYF
CDR3 DNA: TGCGCCAGCAGTAGGGAGCTAGCGGGTCACTACGAGCAGTACTTC
J gene: TRBJ2-7
D gene: TRBD2
V gene: TRBV10-2

CDR3 protein: CASSFGTSGRFGNEQFF
CDR3 DNA: TGTGCCAGCAGTTTCGGGACTAGCGGGAGATTTGGCAATGAGCAGTTCTTC
J gene: TRBJ2-1
D gene: TRBD2
V gene: TRBV27

CDR3 protein: CASSFSAGLYGDTQYF
CDR3 DNA: TGTGCCAGCAGCTTTTCGGCGGGTTTATACGGCGATACGCAGTATTTT
J gene: TRBJ2-3
D gene: NA
V gene: TRBV11-3

CDR3 protein: CASILTDRSYEQYF
CDR3 DNA: TGCGCCAGCATTCTTACCGACAGGTCCTACGAGCAGTACTTC
J gene: TRBJ2-7
D gene: NA
V gene: TRBV2

CDR3 protein: CASSFYRAEHEQYF
CDR3 DNA: TGTGCCAGCAGTTTCTACAGGGCAGAGCACGAGCAGTACTTC
J gene: TRBJ2-7
D gene: NA
V gene: TRBV7-2